The 14 T cell receptor beta chains given below trace back to one sample, sequenced in a study of radiotherapy plus CTLA-4 blockade in lung cancer. Profiling relied on immunoSEQ multiplex PCR, and the TCRdb table lists in-frame clones only, not all of them. The table lists 80,000 or so clones, 70% to 85% of them singletons. This specimen consisted of peripheral blood, obtained from a patient treated with radiotherapy plus ipilimumab. Every receptor here comes from a human donor with non-small cell lung cancer who had stable disease on radiotherapy plus ipilimumab.

The chain carries TRBV7-2 and TRBJ2-7, with D uncertain. V lost 3 bases and J 3 bases, leaving 9 bases between the germline ends. Germline values: CDR1 SGHTA, CDR2 FQGNSA. The CDR3 extends over 13 amino acids. CDR3 DNA: TGTGCCAGCAGCTTTGGTTGGGTCTACGAGCAGTACTTC. It translates to CASSFGWVYEQYF.

The rearrangement links TRBV10-2 to TRBJ2-5, with 9 bases identical to TRBD2. The CDR3 runs 16 residues. J was trimmed by 2 bases and V by 1 base; bases with no gene match: 5. Germline V gives CDR1 WSHSY, CDR2 SAAADI. CDR3 protein: CASSEWSGGQQETQYF. As DNA, the CDR3 is TGCGCCAGCAGTGAGTGGAGCGGGGGGCAACAAGAGACCCAGTACTTC.

The V call is TRBV6-1, the J call TRBJ2-7; 8 bases are shared with TRBD1. The length of the CDR3 is 15 residues. Germline V CDR1 and CDR2: MNHNS, SASEGT. V shed 6 bases and J 3 bases; nucleotides not matched to a gene: 10. The CDR3 is CASRVTGTGGYEQYF. The CDR3 DNA reads TGTGCCAGCAGGGTAACCGGGACAGGCGGCTACGAGCAGTACTTC.

J is TRBJ1-4 and V is TRBV7-6; no clear D gene. CDR3 size: 14 residues. V was cut by 3 bases and J by 7 bases, with 12 bases left in between. Per the germline V gene, CDR1 is SGHVS and CDR2 is FNYEAQ. The CDR3 bases are TGTGCCAGCAGCTTCACCGCCCAAGGTGAAAAACTGTTTTTT. Residues: CASSFTAQGEKLFF.

The chain carries TRBV29-1 and TRBJ2-2, with D unclear. CDR3 length: 12 residues. Trimming shortened V by 4 bases and J by 6 bases, and 9 bases separated the two germline ends. Looked up from germline, CDR1 is SQVTM and CDR2 is ANQGSEA. CDR3 bases: TGCAGCGTTGCCCCCTCCCCCGGGGAGCTGTTTTTT. As protein: CSVAPSPGELFF.

The rearrangement joins TRBV5-1 to TRBJ2-5, with D perhaps matching TRBD1 (5 bases). The J call may not be correct, given that the DNA end is closer to TRBJ2-7. CDR3 length equals 17 residues. Germline CDR1 and CDR2: SGHRS and YFSETQ. CDR3 sequence (DNA): TGCGCCAGCAGCCCAGGTGCAGGGAAAGTTTTGTACCACGAGCAGTACTTC. This gives the protein CASSPGAGKVLYHEQYF.

The chain has TRBV30 and TRBJ1-6, with D possibly being TRBD1 (6 bases). Per germline, CDR1 GTSNPN and CDR2 SVGIG (reference sequence). V lost 1 base and J lost 6, with 10 bases in between. The CDR3 sequence is 14 residues long. The CDR3 protein is CAWSEGVLNSPLHF. The CDR3 DNA follows: TGTGCCTGGAGTGAGGGGGTCCTTAATTCACCCCTCCACTTT.

Details on this clone: The junction and the germline gene differ at one end; a read error may be behind it. This chain uses TRBV6-1 with TRBJ2-6; D possibly matches TRBD1 or TRBD2 (5 bases each). Germline V CDR1 and CDR2: MNHNS, SASEGT. The CDR3 covers 15 residues. For the CDR3, the DNA is TGTGCCGGCAGTCAGGCAGGGACCGGGGCCAACGTCCTGACTTTC. Protein product: CAGSQAGTGANVLTF.

This chain links TRBV21-1 with TRBJ1-5. TRBV21-1 is a pseudogene locus. The CDR3 contains 17 residues. CDR3: CASSKVKSDYSGQPQHF. The CDR3 bases are TGTGCCAGCAGCAAAGTGAAATCGGATTACTCGGGTCAGCCCCAGCATTTT.

This clone was seen a single time. The chain employs TRBV2 and TRBJ1-6; D unclear. Germline values: CDR1 SNHLY, CDR2 FYNNEI. The CDR3 loop spans 12 amino acids. V dropped 7 bases and J dropped 3 bases, with 4 bases sitting between them. The CDR3 coding sequence is TGTGCCAGCAAAGGCTATAATTCACCCCTCCACTTT. Translated: CASKGYNSPLHF.

The V and J genes are TRBV9 and TRBJ1-4, with a tentative D call TRBD1 (5 bases). Between the trimmed V and J ends, which lost 3 bases and 7 bases, there was a span of 10 bases. The V gene's germline CDR1 is SGDLS and CDR2 YYNGEE. The length of the CDR3 is 13 residues. CDR3 sequence (DNA): TGTGCCAGCAGCGGGGGACGGGTTGAAAAACTGTTTTTT. Protein product: CASSGGRVEKLFF. Looking up the rest from reference TRBV9 and TRBJ1-4 gives the full variable domain: DSGVTQTPKHLITATGQRVTLRCSPRSGDLSVYWYQQSLDQGLQFLIQYYNGEERAKGNILERFSAQQFPDLHSELNLSSLELGDSALYFCASSGGRVEKLFFGSGTQLSVL.

The CDR3 coding sequence is TGTGCCTGGAAACTCCTCCAGGGGGCGGCTTTCTTT. Amino acid sequence: CAWKLLQGAAFF. The gene calls are TRBV30 and TRBJ1-1; 8 nucleotides agree with TRBD1. The CDR3 contains 12 residues. Germline CDR1 reads GTSNPN; CDR2 reads SVGIG (reference sequence). V lost 4 bases, J lost 11 bases, and 9 bases stayed unmatched.

J is TRBJ2-1 and V is TRBV28; D is undetermined. Germline V gene sequence: CDR1 MDHEN, CDR2 SYDVKM. V was shortened by 7 bases and J by 4 bases, with 14 bases between the two germline ends. The CDR3 runs 14 residues. The CDR3 bases are TGTGCCAGCACAGACCCAGCGACTTACAATGAGCAGTTCTTC. This gives the protein CASTDPATYNEQFF.

V usage is TRBV18 and J usage is TRBJ2-5; the D gene is possibly TRBD1 (6 bases). The assigned J gene may be wrong: the sequence end matches TRBJ2-7 better. This CDR3 is 16 amino acids long. Germline V gives CDR1 KGHSH, CDR2 LQKENI. The CDR3: CASSRTGTRGSYEQYF. The CDR3 nucleotides are TGTGCCAGCTCACGGACCGGGACAAGGGGTTCCTACGAGCAGTACTTC.